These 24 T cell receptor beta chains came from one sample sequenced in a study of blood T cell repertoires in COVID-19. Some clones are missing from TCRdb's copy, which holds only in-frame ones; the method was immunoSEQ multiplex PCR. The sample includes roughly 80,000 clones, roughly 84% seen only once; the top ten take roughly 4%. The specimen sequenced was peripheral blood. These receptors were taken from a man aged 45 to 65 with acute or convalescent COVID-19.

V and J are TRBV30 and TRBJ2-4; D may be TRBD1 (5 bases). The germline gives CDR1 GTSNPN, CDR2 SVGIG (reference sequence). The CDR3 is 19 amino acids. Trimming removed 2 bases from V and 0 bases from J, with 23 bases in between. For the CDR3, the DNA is TGTGCCTGGAGTCTCGGAACTCTGACCTTAAGGGGAGCCAAAAACATTCAGTACTTC. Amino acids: CAWSLGTLTLRGAKNIQYF.

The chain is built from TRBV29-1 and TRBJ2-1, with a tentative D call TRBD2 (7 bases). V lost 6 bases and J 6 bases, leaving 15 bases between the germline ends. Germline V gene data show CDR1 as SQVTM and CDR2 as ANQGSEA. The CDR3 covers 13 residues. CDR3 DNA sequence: TGCAGCGTGCGGGAGAGGGGGGGCAATGAGCAGTTCTTC. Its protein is CSVRERGGNEQFF.

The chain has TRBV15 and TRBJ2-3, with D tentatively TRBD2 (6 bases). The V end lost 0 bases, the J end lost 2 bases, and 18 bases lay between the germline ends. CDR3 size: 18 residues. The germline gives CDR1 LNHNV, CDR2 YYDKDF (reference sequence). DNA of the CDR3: TGTGCCACCAGCAGAGATAAGGCAATCAGGACTAACACAGATACGCAGTATTTT. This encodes CATSRDKAIRTNTDTQYF.

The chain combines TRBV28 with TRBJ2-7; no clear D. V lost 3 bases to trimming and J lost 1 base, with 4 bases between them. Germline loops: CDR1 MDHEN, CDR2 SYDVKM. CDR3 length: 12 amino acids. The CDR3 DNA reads TGTGCCAGCAGTTTCTCTTCCTACGAGCAGTACTTC. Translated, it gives CASSFSSYEQYF. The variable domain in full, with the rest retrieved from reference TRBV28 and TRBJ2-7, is DVKVTQSSRYLVKRTGEKVFLECVQDMDHENMFWYRQDPGLGLRLIYFSYDVKMKEKGDIPEGYSVSREKKERFSLILESASTNQTSMYLCASSFSSYEQYFGPGTRLTVT.

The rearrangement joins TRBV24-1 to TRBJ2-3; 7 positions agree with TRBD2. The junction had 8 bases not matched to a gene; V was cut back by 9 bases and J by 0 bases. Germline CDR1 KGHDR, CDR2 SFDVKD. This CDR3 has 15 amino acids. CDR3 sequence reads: CATSSAGDSTDTQYF. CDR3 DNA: TGTGCCACCTCTTCGGCGGGAGATAGCACAGATACGCAGTATTTT.

The CDR3 DNA reads as TGTGCCAGCAGCTTAGGCCCGCAGGTCGAGCAGTACTTC. This encodes CASSLGPQVEQYF. The rearrangement joins TRBV7-9 to TRBJ2-7; no firm D call. Germline CDR1 is SEHNR and CDR2 is FQNEAQ (reference sequence). The CDR3 spans 13 residues. Trimming took 1 base from V and 6 from J, leaving 10 bases between them.

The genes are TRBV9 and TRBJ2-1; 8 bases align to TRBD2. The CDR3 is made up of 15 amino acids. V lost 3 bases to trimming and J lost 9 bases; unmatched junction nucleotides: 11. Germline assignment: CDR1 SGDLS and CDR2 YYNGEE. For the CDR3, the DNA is TGTGCCAGCAGCGAGGCACGGGGGGGCCGTAGTGAGCAGTTCTTC. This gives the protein CASSEARGGRSEQFF.

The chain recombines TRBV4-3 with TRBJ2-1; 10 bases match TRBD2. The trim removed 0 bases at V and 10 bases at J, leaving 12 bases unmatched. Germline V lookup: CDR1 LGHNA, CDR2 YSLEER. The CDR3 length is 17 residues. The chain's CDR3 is CASSQDPSGSSGGEQFF. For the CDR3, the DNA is TGCGCCAGCAGCCAAGATCCTAGCGGGAGTTCCGGGGGCGAGCAGTTCTTC.

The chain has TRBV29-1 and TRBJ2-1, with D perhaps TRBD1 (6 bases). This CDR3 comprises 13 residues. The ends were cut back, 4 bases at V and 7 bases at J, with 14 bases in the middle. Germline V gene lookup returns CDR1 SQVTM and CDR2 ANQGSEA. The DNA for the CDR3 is TGCAGCGTTGCCCTCGGACAGCCGAATGAGCAGTTCTTC. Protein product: CSVALGQPNEQFF.

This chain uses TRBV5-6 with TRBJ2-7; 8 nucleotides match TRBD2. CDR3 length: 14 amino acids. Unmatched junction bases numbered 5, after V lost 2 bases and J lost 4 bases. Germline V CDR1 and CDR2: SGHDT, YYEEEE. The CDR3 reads CASSLELAAYEQYF. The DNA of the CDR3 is TGTGCCAGCAGCTTAGAACTAGCGGCGTACGAGCAGTACTTC.

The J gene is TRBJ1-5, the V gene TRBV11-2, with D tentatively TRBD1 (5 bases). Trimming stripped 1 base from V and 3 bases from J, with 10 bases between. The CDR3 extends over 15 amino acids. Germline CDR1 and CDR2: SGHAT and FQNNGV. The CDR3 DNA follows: TGTGCCAGCAGCTTAGCACCAGGGCCCAATCAGCCCCAGCATTTT. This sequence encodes CASSLAPGPNQPQHF.

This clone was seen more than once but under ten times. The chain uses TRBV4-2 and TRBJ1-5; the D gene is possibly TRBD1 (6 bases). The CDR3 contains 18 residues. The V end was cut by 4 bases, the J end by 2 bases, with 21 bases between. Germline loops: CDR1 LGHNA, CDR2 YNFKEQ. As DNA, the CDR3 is TGTGCCAGCAGCCCAGGGGTAGGGCGCGAACTCGGCAATCAGCCCCAGCATTTT. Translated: CASSPGVGRELGNQPQHF.

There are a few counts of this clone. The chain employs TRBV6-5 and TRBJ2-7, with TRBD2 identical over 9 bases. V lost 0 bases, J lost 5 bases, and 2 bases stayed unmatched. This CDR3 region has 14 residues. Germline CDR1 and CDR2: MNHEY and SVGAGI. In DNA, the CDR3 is TGTGCCAGCAGTTACTCTAGCGGGAGCGACGAGCAGTACTTC. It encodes CASSYSSGSDEQYF.

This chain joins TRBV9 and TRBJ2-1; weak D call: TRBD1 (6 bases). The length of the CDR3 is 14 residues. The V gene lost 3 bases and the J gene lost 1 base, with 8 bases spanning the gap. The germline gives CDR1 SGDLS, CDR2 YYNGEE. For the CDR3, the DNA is TGTGCCAGCAGCGGACAGGAATCCTACAATGAGCAGTTCTTC. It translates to CASSGQESYNEQFF.

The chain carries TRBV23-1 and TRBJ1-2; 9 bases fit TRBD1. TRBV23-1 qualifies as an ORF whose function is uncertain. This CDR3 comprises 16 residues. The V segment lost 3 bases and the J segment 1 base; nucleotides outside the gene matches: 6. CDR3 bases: TGCGCCAGCAGTCAGGTTGGGACAGGGATTAACTATGGCTACACCTTC. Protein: CASSQVGTGINYGYTF.

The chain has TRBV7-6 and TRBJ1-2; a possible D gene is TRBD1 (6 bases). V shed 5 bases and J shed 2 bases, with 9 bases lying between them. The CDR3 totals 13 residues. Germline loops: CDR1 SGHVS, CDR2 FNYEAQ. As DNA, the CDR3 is TGTGCCAGCAGCCCGGACAGAAACTATGGCTACACCTTC. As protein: CASSPDRNYGYTF.

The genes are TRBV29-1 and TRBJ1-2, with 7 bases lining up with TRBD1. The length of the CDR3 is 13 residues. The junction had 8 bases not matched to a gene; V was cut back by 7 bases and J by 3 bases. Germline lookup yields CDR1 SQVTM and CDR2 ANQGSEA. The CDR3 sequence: CSAQTGMDYGYTF. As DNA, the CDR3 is TGCAGCGCTCAGACAGGGATGGACTATGGCTACACCTTC.

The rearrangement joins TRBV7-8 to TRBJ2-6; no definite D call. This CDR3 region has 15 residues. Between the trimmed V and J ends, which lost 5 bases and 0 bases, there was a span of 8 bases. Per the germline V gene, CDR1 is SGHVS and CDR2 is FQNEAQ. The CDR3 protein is CASSLYRSGANVLTF. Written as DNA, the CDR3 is TGTGCCAGCAGCCTCTACCGCTCTGGGGCCAACGTCCTGACTTTC.

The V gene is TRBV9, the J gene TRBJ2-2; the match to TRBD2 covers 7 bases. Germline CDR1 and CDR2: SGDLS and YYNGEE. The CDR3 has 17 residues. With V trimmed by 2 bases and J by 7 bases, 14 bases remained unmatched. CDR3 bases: TGTGCCAGCAGCGTCCGAGGGAGCGGGGTGATTGACGGGGAGCTGTTTTTT. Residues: CASSVRGSGVIDGELFF.

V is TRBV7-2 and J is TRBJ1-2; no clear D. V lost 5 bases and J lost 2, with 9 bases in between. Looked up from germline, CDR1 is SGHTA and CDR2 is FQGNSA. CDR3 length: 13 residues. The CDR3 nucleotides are TGTGCCAGCAGCCGTGACAAGAACTATGGCTACACCTTC. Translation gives CASSRDKNYGYTF.

CDR3 residues: CASRYLSQGMYSPLHF. CDR3 coding DNA: TGTGCCAGCAGATACCTCTCCCAGGGGATGTATTCACCCCTCCACTTT. This chain joins TRBV6-5 and TRBJ1-6, with D maybe TRBD1 (6 bases). Trimming cost V 6 bases and J 8 bases, with 20 bases left between them. CDR1 and CDR2 from the germline V gene are MNHEY and SVGAGI. The CDR3 has 16 amino acids.

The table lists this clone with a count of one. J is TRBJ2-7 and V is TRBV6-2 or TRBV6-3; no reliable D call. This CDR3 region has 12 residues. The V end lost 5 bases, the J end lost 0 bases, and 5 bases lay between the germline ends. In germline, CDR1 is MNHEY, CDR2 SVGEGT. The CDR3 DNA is TGTGCCAGCAGTCGCTACTCCTACGAGCAGTACTTC. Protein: CASSRYSYEQYF.

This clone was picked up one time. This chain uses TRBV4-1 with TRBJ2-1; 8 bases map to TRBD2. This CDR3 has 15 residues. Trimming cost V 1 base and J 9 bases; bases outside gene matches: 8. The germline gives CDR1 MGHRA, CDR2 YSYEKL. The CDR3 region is CASSQVDGGAGEQFF. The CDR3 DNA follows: TGCGCCAGCAGCCAAGTCGACGGGGGGGCCGGTGAGCAGTTCTTC.

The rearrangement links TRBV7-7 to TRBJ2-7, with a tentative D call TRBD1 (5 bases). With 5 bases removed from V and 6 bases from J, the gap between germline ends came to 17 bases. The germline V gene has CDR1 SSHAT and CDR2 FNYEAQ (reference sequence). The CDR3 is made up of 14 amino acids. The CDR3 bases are TGTGCCAGCAGCCCCGACAGCCTTGCCTCCGAGCAGTACTTC. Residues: CASSPDSLASEQYF.